One and the same sample provided the 22 T cell receptor beta chains below, sequenced in a study of lung T cells in sarcoidosis with Löfgren's syndrome. TCRdb reprocessed the reads via MiXCR and lists one record per CDR3 protein. The data hold tens of thousands of distinct CDR3 sequences, with roughly 20% observed a single time. The sample consisted of CD4+ T cells from PBMCs. All receptors come from a human donor with sarcoidosis (Löfgren's syndrome or another form), or a control subject (not recorded which).

The count of this clonotype is one. No conserved phenylalanine or tryptophan ends this CDR3, so it is likely a read error. This chain joins TRBV5-4 and TRBJ1-6; D unclear. This CDR3 is 15 amino acids long. CDR1 and CDR2 from the germline V gene are SGHNT and YYREEE (reference sequence). Trimming removed 4 bases at V and 7 bases at J, with 15 bases between. The CDR3 spells CASSLRTGVNSPLHL. CDR3 sequence (DNA): TGTGCCAGCAGCCTACGGACCGGGGTAAATTCACCCCTCCACCTT.

This clonotype was found many times. The CDR3 reads CASSLGGAGNEQFF. In DNA form, the CDR3 reads TGTGCCAGCAGCTTAGGGGGCGCAGGGAATGAGCAGTTCTTC. The gene calls are TRBV7-9 and TRBJ2-1, with D perhaps TRBD1 (5 bases). The germline CDR1 and CDR2 sequences are SEHNR and FQNEAQ (reference sequence). CDR3 length equals 14 residues. V shed 1 base and J shed 7 bases, with 11 bases lying between them.

A few counts support this clonotype. The chain recombines TRBV11-2 with TRBJ2-3; 15 bases fit TRBD2. The CDR3 runs to 18 residues. The germline CDR1 and CDR2 sequences are SGHAT and FQNNGV. V was pared by 4 bases and J by 1 base, with 6 bases of the junction left unmatched. This chain's CDR3 is CASSSGLAGGAGTDTQYF. The DNA of the CDR3 is TGTGCCAGCAGCTCCGGACTAGCGGGAGGGGCTGGCACAGATACGCAGTATTTT.

A few counts support this clonotype. The gene calls are TRBV12-3 or TRBV12-4 and TRBJ1-5; 8 nucleotides align to TRBD1. After removal of 3 bases from V and 6 bases from J, the junction contained 4 bases not matched to a gene. CDR3 length: 14 residues. The CDR3 reads CASSLGQAGQPQHF. For the CDR3, the DNA is TGTGCCAGCAGTTTGGGACAGGCTGGTCAGCCCCAGCATTTT.

This clonotype was seen repeatedly, ten times or more. The CDR3 is CASSRDRYEQYV. CDR3 nucleotides: TGTGCCAGCAGCCGGGACAGGTACGAGCAGTACGTC. The chain recombines TRBV5-4 with TRBJ2-7; 8 bases match TRBD1. Germline V lookup: CDR1 SGHNT, CDR2 YYREEE (reference sequence). This CDR3 has 12 amino acids. J gave up 4 bases and V 4 bases, and 1 base lay outside the gene matches.

For this clonotype: This clone may be a read error of a much larger clone one base away. The rearrangement links TRBV7-2 to TRBJ2-7; 7 bases are a match to TRBD2. CDR1 and CDR2 (germline): SGHTA, FQGNSA. The CDR3 totals 15 residues. Germline trimming cut 5 bases from V and 2 bases from J; bases unmatched to any gene: 9. CDR3 amino acids: CASSRLSGGPYEQYF. The CDR3 nucleotides read TGTGCCAGCAGCCGACTTTCGGGGGGACCCTACGAGCAGTACTTC.

The chain combines TRBV5-1 with TRBJ2-7; D gene uncertain. CDR1 and CDR2 (germline): SGHRS, YFSETQ. The CDR3 length is 11 residues. Trimming left V 7 bases short and J 9 bases short, with 14 bases between. CDR3 sequence: CASVPVCGQYV. The CDR3 bases are TGCGCCAGCGTACCCGTGTGCGGGCAGTACGTC.

Remarks on this clonotype: Given a much more abundant clone one base away, this may be a read error. V gene TRBV20-1 combines with J gene TRBJ2-7, with D perhaps being TRBD1 or TRBD2 (6 bases each). The CDR3 spans 12 residues. The germline V gene encodes CDR1 DFQATT and CDR2 SNEGSKA (reference sequence). V lost 6 bases and J lost 7, with 16 bases in between. The CDR3 DNA follows: TGCAGTGCCACAAGGGGGGAGAGGGAGCAGTACTTC. This codes for CSATRGEREQYF.

The table lists this clonotype with many counts. The V call is TRBV24-1, the J call TRBJ1-1; D gene ambiguous. Germline CDR1 reads KGHDR; CDR2 reads SFDVKD. V lost 4 bases and J 4 bases, leaving 9 bases between the germline ends. This CDR3 contains 13 residues. CDR3 nucleotides: TGTGCCACCAGTGACCCTATTCGCACTGAAGCTTTCTTT. Amino acids: CATSDPIRTEAFF.

On this clonotype: Being one base from a much bigger clone, this may be a read error. This chain joins TRBV7-2 and TRBJ2-1, with 8 bases that match TRBD2. The V segment lost 5 bases and the J segment 3 bases; nucleotides outside the gene matches: 9. The CDR3 consists of 16 residues. CDR1 SGHTA and CDR2 FQGNSA come from the germline V gene. CDR3 sequence (DNA): TGTGCCAGCAGCGATAGCGGGGCCGGCTTCTACAATGAGCAGTTCTTC. The encoded protein is CASSDSGAGFYNEQFF.

This rearrangement joins TRBV6-6 to TRBJ2-4; 7 positions match TRBD1. V shed 2 bases and J 3 bases; nucleotides not matched to a gene: 4. The CDR3 is 15 residues long. The germline V gene has CDR1 MNHNY and CDR2 SVGAGI (reference sequence). The CDR3 DNA is TGTGCCAGCAGTTACGAGGGGGCCTTCAAAAACATTCAGTACTTC. Its translation is CASSYEGAFKNIQYF.

A few counts support this clonotype. The V call is TRBV5-4, the J call TRBJ2-7; D might be TRBD2 (6 bases). V lost 3 bases, J lost 2 bases, and 15 bases lay in between. This CDR3 is 15 amino acids long. The germline CDR1 and CDR2 sequences are SGHNT and YYREEE (reference sequence). The CDR3 region is CASSSLSGPPYEQYF. CDR3 nucleotides: TGTGCCAGCAGCTCGCTAAGCGGGCCGCCCTACGAGCAGTACTTC.

Comment on this clonotype: Being one base from a much bigger clone, this may be a read error. The chain recombines TRBV20-1 with TRBJ1-6; D is perhaps TRBD1 (6 bases). Trimming cost V 3 bases and J 8 bases, with 20 bases left between them. The CDR3 contains 16 residues. In germline, CDR1 is DFQATT, CDR2 SNEGSKA (reference sequence). The CDR3 reads CSARREDGTWYSPLHF. The CDR3, as DNA: TGCAGTGCTAGGAGGGAGGACGGGACATGGTATTCACCCCTCCACTTT.

This clonotype was counted only a few times. The chain couples TRBV5-1 to TRBJ2-3; TRBD2 aligns across 8 bases. CDR3 length: 17 residues. CDR1 and CDR2 from the germline V gene are SGHRS and YFSETQ. The V segment lost 0 bases and the J segment 2 bases; nucleotides outside the gene matches: 8. The CDR3 DNA is TGCGCCAGCAGCTTGGCTAGCGACGGGGGGGCCACAGATACGCAGTATTTT. It specifies CASSLASDGGATDTQYF.

In its sample, this clonotype was seen many times. The rearrangement links TRBV28 to TRBJ1-1; no definite D call. V lost 5 bases to trimming and J lost 4 bases, with 11 bases between them. Germline CDR1 is MDHEN and CDR2 is SYDVKM. CDR3 length equals 13 residues. The DNA of the CDR3 is TGTGCCAGCAGTCTCAGGCTCAGCACTGAAGCTTTCTTT. Translation gives CASSLRLSTEAFF.

At least ten counts were recorded for this clonotype. The chain carries TRBV7-8 and TRBJ1-5; D is perhaps TRBD1 (5 bases). Looked up from germline, CDR1 is SGHVS and CDR2 is FQNEAQ. Trimming took off 1 base at V and 1 base at J, with 8 bases between the two ends. This CDR3 spans 15 amino acids. The CDR3 region has the DNA TGTGCCAGCAGCTTAGTGGGGGTGAGCAATCAGCCCCAGCATTTT. As protein: CASSLVGVSNQPQHF.

In this sample, this clonotype turned up many times. V and J are TRBV20-1 and TRBJ2-5, with D perhaps given as TRBD1 or TRBD2 (6 bases each). V was pared by 3 bases and J by 1 base, with 21 bases between. The CDR3 extends over 17 amino acids. Per the germline V gene, CDR1 is DFQATT and CDR2 is SNEGSKA (reference sequence). The CDR3 region has the DNA TGCAGTGCTAGTCCCTTATCTTTCGGGGGCCTCCAAGAGACCCAGTACTTC. Its protein is CSASPLSFGGLQETQYF.

This clonotype was detected ten times or more. The rearrangement joins TRBV15 to TRBJ2-5; 8 bases map to TRBD2. In germline, CDR1 is LNHNV, CDR2 YYDKDF (reference sequence). The CDR3 spans 14 residues. J was trimmed by 9 bases and V by 0 bases; bases with no gene match: 6. CDR3 nucleotide sequence: TGTGCCACCAGCAGAGATTCCGGACTAGCACCCCAGTACTTC. It codes for CATSRDSGLAPQYF.

The gene calls are TRBV18 and TRBJ2-5; unclear D gene. The CDR3 length is 13 residues. V was trimmed by 3 bases and J by 3 bases, leaving 8 bases between them. The germline V gene has CDR1 KGHSH and CDR2 LQKENI. CDR3 DNA sequence: TGTGCCAGCTCACCTCAAGGGAAAGAGACCCAGTACTTC. It codes for CASSPQGKETQYF. The whole variable domain, filled in from reference TRBV18 and TRBJ2-5, reads NAGVMQNPRHLVRRRGQEARLRCSPMKGHSHVYWYRQLPEEGLKFMVYLQKENIIDESGMPKERFSAEFPKEGPSILRIQQVVRGDSAAYFCASSPQGKETQYFGPGTRLLVL.

In this sample, this clonotype turned up many times. V is TRBV7-9 and J is TRBJ2-1, with 8 bases matching TRBD2. Looked up from germline, CDR1 is SEHNR and CDR2 is FQNEAQ (reference sequence). Unmatched junction bases numbered 15, after V lost 5 bases and J lost 3 bases. This CDR3 comprises 18 residues. In nucleotides, the CDR3 is TGTGCCAGCAGCCCGCGAAGGGGGAGCGGGGGTAACTACAATGAGCAGTTCTTC. As protein: CASSPRRGSGGNYNEQFF.

This clonotype was detected ten times or more. The chain recombines TRBV27 with TRBJ2-4; 7 bases are a match to TRBD1. V was clipped by 9 bases and J by 0 bases; unmatched bases: 11. Looked up from germline, CDR1 is MNHEY and CDR2 is SMNVEV (reference sequence). This CDR3 spans 16 amino acids. Here the CDR3 DNA reads TGTGCCAGTTTTTCTACAGGGGCGGTAGCCAAAAACATTCAGTACTTC. This encodes CASFSTGAVAKNIQYF.

The table lists this clonotype with a count of one. This sequence may be a read error, since a much larger clone differs from it by one base. The J gene is TRBJ1-1, the V gene TRBV28, with D perhaps matching TRBD1 (6 bases). The V gene's germline CDR1 is MDHEN and CDR2 SYDVKM. This CDR3 contains 17 residues. This chain's CDR3 is CANSFALGAGGNTEAFF. The CDR3 coding sequence is TGTGCCAACAGTTTTGCCCTGGGGGCGGGGGGGAACACTGAAGCTTTCTTT.